This T cell receptor (beta chain) was obtained from a study of blood T cells in healthy people across ages. Study background: Template-switching capture recovered about one barcoded beta molecule per two T cells. The study's findings and limits: Per million T cells, the diversity of TCR beta decreased roughly linearly as age advanced.

Total RNA was extracted at no less than 5 micrograms per sample. Note on this clonotype: Antigen specificity is unknown.

Between the trimmed V and J ends, which lost 3 bases and 2 bases, there was a span of 15 bases. Germline CDR1 LNHNV, CDR2 YYDKDF (reference sequence). The CDR3 runs to 16 residues. Through a sample-barcoded 5' primer and a J-beta primer mix, a second PCR was run for about 7 to 12 cycles. TCRdb fed the 5' RACE reads into MiXCR, producing one record per CDR3 protein. The data hold about 1,400,000 distinct CDR3 sequences, with about 40% observed a single time. The sequenced sample was blood. This receptor was identified in a young woman in good health. The rearrangement joins TRBV15 to TRBJ2-3, with D perhaps TRBD2 (5 bases). CDR3 region: CATSRSPSGFTDTQYF. CDR3 DNA sequence: TGTGCCACCAGCAGGTCTCCAAGCGGATTCACAGATACGCAGTATTTT.